This T cell receptor beta chain was profiled in a study of cytomegalovirus exposure and HLA in healthy donors. The study, taken as a whole, reports: In a later analysis, first-cohort TCR clusters were found to tend to co-occur in the 130 or so validation repertoires. Three chains tied to CMV proved CMV antigen-specific in vitro. Researchers catalogued roughly 170 TCR beta chains as cytomegalovirus-associated.

Turning to this clone: The antigen remains unidentified.

While the first cohort had 600 to 800 subjects, the donors belonged to the separate validation cohort of 100 to 150 subjects. Profiling relied on immunoSEQ multiplex PCR, and the TCRdb table lists in-frame clones only, not all of them. Seen here are around 300,000 clones, around 90% observed once, and the top ten hold roughly 1.1%. Germline assignment: CDR1 SQVTM and CDR2 ANQGSEA. This CDR3 is 13 amino acids long. The V end lost 7 bases, the J end lost 7 bases, and 14 bases lay between the germline ends. The TCR comes from a woman in her twenties or thirties in good health and CMV-seropositive. Input material: PBMCs. The V gene is TRBV29-1, the J gene TRBJ1-6; D is perhaps TRBD1 (6 bases). This CDR3 is CSAAKDRNSPLHF. DNA of the CDR3: TGCAGCGCCGCAAAAGACAGGAATTCACCCCTCCACTTT. Drawing the rest from reference TRBV29-1 and TRBJ1-6, the complete variable domain is SAVISQKPSRDICQRGTSLTIQCQVDSQVTMMFWYRQQPGQSLTLIATANQGSEATYESGFVIDKFPISRPNLTFSTLTVSNMSPEDSSIYLCSAAKDRNSPLHFGNGTRLTVT.